Listed here are 18 T cell receptor beta chains from one sample, sequenced in a study of T cells in Graves' hyperthyroidism and ophthalmopathy. Amplification targeted TCR beta CDR3 regions from RNA transcripts. The study used the HTBI primer set for a first-round RT-PCR of the TCR CDR3. TCRdb re-called the multiplex PCR reads through MiXCR, storing one row per CDR3 protein. The sample consists of a few hundred thousand distinct CDR3 sequences, just over 45% of them appearing once. Input material: peripheral blood or thyroid tissue (not recorded which). The receptors stem from a woman aged 18-29 years with Graves' hyperthyroidism.

This clonotype was counted ten times or more. The CDR3 DNA is TGCGCCAGCAGCCAACCGGGACAGGGGGCGGGTGGCTACACCTTC. Translated, it gives CASSQPGQGAGGYTF. The rearrangement uses TRBV4-1 and TRBJ1-2; 12 bases line up with TRBD1. The V segment lost 2 bases and the J segment 7 bases; nucleotides outside the gene matches: 5. CDR1 is MGHRA and CDR2 is YSYEKL in the germline V gene. The CDR3 sequence is 15 residues long.

This clonotype was detected only once. Relative to the germline gene, one junction end is altered; a read error may explain this. The V call is TRBV7-3, the J call TRBJ2-7; TRBD2 agrees at 10 bases. This CDR3 contains 12 residues. CDR1 is SGHTA and CDR2 is FQGTGA in the germline V gene. In nucleotides, the CDR3 is TGTGCCAGCAGCCCGGGACTAGCGATGGAGTTCTTC. Translation: CASSPGLAMEFF.

The genes are TRBV20-1 and TRBJ1-2; no firm D call. The V gene's germline CDR1 is DFQATT and CDR2 SNEGSKA (reference sequence). This CDR3 has 13 residues. Here the CDR3 DNA reads TGCAGCCGCGTCAGGTCGGGGAACTATGGCTACACCTTC. Its translation is CSRVRSGNYGYTF.

V is TRBV10-3 and J is TRBJ1-4; D is ambiguous. The germline CDR1 and CDR2 sequences are ENHRY and SYGVKD. The CDR3 totals 14 residues. The V end lost 6 bases, the J end lost 2 bases, and 10 bases lay between the germline ends. The CDR3 region has the DNA TGTGCCATCAGGGCGGGAGGGACTAATGAAAAACTGTTTTTT. This sequence encodes CAIRAGGTNEKLFF.

This clonotype was detected ten times or more. This CDR3 reads CASEGLGQGDTEAFF. The CDR3 DNA reads TGTGCCAGCGAAGGCCTAGGACAGGGGGATACTGAAGCTTTCTTT. The V gene is TRBV25-1, the J gene TRBJ1-1; 10 nucleotides match TRBD1. With V trimmed by 8 bases and J by 5 bases, 11 bases remained unmatched. Germline V lookup: CDR1 MGHDK, CDR2 SYGVNS. The CDR3 totals 15 residues.

The chain recombines TRBV11-1 with TRBJ1-4; D gene unclear. V was clipped by 1 base and J by 2 bases, with 11 bases between them. The CDR3 is 16 residues long. Per germline, CDR1 SGHAT and CDR2 FQDESV (reference sequence). The DNA of the CDR3 is TGTGCCAGCAGCTTAGGGATCGACACCACTAATGAAAAACTGTTTTTT. Encoded protein: CASSLGIDTTNEKLFF. Full variable domain (rest looked up from reference TRBV11-1 and TRBJ1-4): EAEVAQSPRYKITEKSQAVAFWCDPISGHATLYWYRQILGQGPELLVQFQDESVVDDSQLPKDRFSAERLKGVDSTLKIQPAELGDSAMYLCASSLGIDTTNEKLFFGSGTQLSVL.

This clonotype was counted a single time. Given a much more abundant clone one base away, this may be a read error. This rearrangement joins TRBV2 to TRBJ2-7; D possibly corresponds to TRBD2 (5 bases). The CDR3 has 14 residues. Germline values: CDR1 SNHLY, CDR2 FYNNEI. CDR3 nucleotide sequence: TGTGCCAGCAGTTACTCCGGGATCGGCTACGGGCAGTACTTC. This sequence encodes CASSYSGIGYGQYF.

With regard to this clonotype: Given the absence of the conserved phenylalanine or tryptophan at the CDR3 end, a read error is likely. This chain joins TRBV19 and TRBJ1-2; D is unclear. Trimming left V 4 bases short and J 4 bases short, with 7 bases between. In germline, CDR1 is LNHDA, CDR2 SQIVND (reference sequence). This CDR3 comprises 12 residues. For the CDR3, the DNA is TGTGCCAGTAGTACAAGCGGCTATGGCTACACCCTC. This translates into CASSTSGYGYTL.

A word on this clonotype: Mismatch with germline at one junction end may stem from a read error. The chain links TRBV6-5 to TRBJ1-1; D might be TRBD1 (5 bases). Germline-derived CDR1 and CDR2 are MNHEY and SVGAGI. The CDR3 extends over 15 amino acids. CDR3 loop: CASSRRRIVGTGAFF. The CDR3 DNA is TGTGCCAGCAGCCGTAGACGGATCGTCGGGACTGGAGCTTTCTTT.

Ten or more counts support this clonotype. The rearrangement links TRBV5-8 to TRBJ1-1; 8 bases are shared with TRBD1. V lost 3 bases to trimming and J lost 0 bases; unmatched junction nucleotides: 10. The CDR3 is 17 residues long. Germline values: CDR1 SGHTS, CDR2 YDEGEE. As DNA, the CDR3 is TGTGCCAGCAGCTCCCCGACAGGGGCAGCCTTGAACACTGAAGCTTTCTTT. This translates into CASSSPTGAALNTEAFF.

This clonotype was found many times. The genes are TRBV27 and TRBJ2-7; TRBD2 agrees at 9 bases. The CDR3 runs 17 residues. J lost 0 bases, V lost 0 bases, and 6 bases had no gene match. Looked up from germline, CDR1 is MNHEY and CDR2 is SMNVEV (reference sequence). This chain's CDR3 is CASSLSTAGGNSYEQYF. The CDR3 DNA sequence: TGTGCCAGCAGTTTATCAACCGCGGGAGGGAACTCCTACGAGCAGTACTTC.

This clonotype was recorded at least ten times. The CDR3 spells CASSLQLSGYEQYF. Written as DNA, the CDR3 is TGTGCCAGCAGCCTACAACTGAGCGGATACGAGCAGTACTTC. The gene calls are TRBV3-1 and TRBJ2-7, with D perhaps TRBD2 (5 bases). Germline V gives CDR1 LGHDT, CDR2 YNNKEL (reference sequence). The CDR3 is 14 amino acids. Between the trimmed V and J ends, which lost 4 bases and 4 bases, there was a span of 14 bases.

This clonotype was recorded at least ten times. The chain combines TRBV7-2 with TRBJ2-7; TRBD1 or TRBD2 may be the D gene (5 bases each). Germline V gene sequence: CDR1 SGHTA, CDR2 FQGNSA. The V end lost 2 bases, the J end lost 7 bases, and 15 bases lay between the germline ends. The CDR3 loop spans 14 amino acids. The CDR3 DNA reads as TGTGCCAGCAGCTTACCCCCAGGGAGAGGGGAGCAGTACTTC. It codes for CASSLPPGRGEQYF.

The chain links TRBV12-3 or TRBV12-4 to TRBJ2-5, with 7 bases that match TRBD1. V gave up 5 bases and J gave up 5 bases; unmatched junction bases: 14. The CDR3 sequence is 16 residues long. This chain's CDR3 is CASSPQTGYTGETQYF. In DNA form, the CDR3 reads TGTGCCAGCAGTCCCCAGACAGGGTATACGGGCGAGACCCAGTACTTC.

This clonotype was counted once. J is TRBJ1-2 and V is TRBV12-3 or TRBV12-4; maybe TRBD1 (5 bases). The CDR3 sequence is 10 residues long. Trimming shortened V by 8 bases and J by 12 bases, and 13 bases separated the two germline ends. CDR3 DNA: TGTGCCAGCGGGGCGTCTGGAAACACCTTC. Amino acids: CASGASGNTF.

The gene calls are TRBV7-4 and TRBJ1-1; a possible D gene is TRBD1 (6 bases). Trimming stripped 2 bases from V and 3 bases from J, with 10 bases between. Germline CDR1 SGHVT, CDR2 SQSDAQ. The CDR3 extends over 14 amino acids. As DNA, the CDR3 is TGTGCCAGCAGCTTAAACAGGGTGGACACTGAAGCTTTCTTT. Amino acids: CASSLNRVDTEAFF.

The table lists this clonotype with many counts. The chain links TRBV19 to TRBJ1-2, with D hard to call. Looked up from germline, CDR1 is LNHDA and CDR2 is SQIVND (reference sequence). The CDR3 totals 13 residues. Between the trimmed V and J ends, which lost 2 bases and 3 bases, there was a span of 7 bases. The CDR3 spells CASSIILYYGYTF. The CDR3 bases are TGTGCCAGTAGTATAATCCTCTACTATGGCTACACCTTC. Full variable domain (rest looked up from reference TRBV19 and TRBJ1-2): DGGITQSPKYLFRKEGQNVTLSCEQNLNHDAMYWYRQDPGQGLRLIYYSQIVNDFQKGDIAEGYSVSREKKESFPLTVTSAQKNPTAFYLCASSIILYYGYTFGSGTRLTVV.

The chain has TRBV18 and TRBJ2-5, with a weak D call TRBD2 (5 bases). Trimming removed 3 bases at V and 1 base at J, with 12 bases between. The CDR3 has 15 residues. Per the germline V gene, CDR1 is KGHSH and CDR2 is LQKENI. CDR3 nucleotides: TGTGCCAGCTCACCGGGAGCAATTGGCCAAGAGACCCAGTACTTC. It encodes CASSPGAIGQETQYF. The variable domain in full, completed from reference TRBV18 and TRBJ2-5, reads NAGVMQNPRHLVRRRGQEARLRCSPMKGHSHVYWYRQLPEEGLKFMVYLQKENIIDESGMPKERFSAEFPKEGPSILRIQQVVRGDSAAYFCASSPGAIGQETQYFGPGTRLLVL.